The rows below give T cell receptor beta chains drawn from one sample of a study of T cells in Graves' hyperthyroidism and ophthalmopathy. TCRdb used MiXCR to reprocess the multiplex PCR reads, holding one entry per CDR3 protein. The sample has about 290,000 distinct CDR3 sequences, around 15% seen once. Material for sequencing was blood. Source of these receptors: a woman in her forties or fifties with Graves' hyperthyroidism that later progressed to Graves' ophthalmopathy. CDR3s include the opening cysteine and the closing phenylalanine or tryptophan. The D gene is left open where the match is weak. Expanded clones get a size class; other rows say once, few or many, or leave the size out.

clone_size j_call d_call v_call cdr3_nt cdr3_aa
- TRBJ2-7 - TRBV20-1 TGCAGTGCTAGAGATGGCGGAGGTCTAGCTGAGCAGTACTTC CSARDGGGLAEQYF
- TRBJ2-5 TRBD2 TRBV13 TGTGCCAGCAGCTCCAAATCGACGGGACTAGCAGGGGAGACCCAGTACTTC CASSSKSTGLAGETQYF
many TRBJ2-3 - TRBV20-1 TGCAGTGCTAGAAAAGACTGGGGGACAGATACGCAGTATTTT CSARKDWGTDTQYF
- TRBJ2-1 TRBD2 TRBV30 TGTGCCTGGAGTGCAAAAAGACTAGCGGGAGGTTACAATGAGCAGTTCTTC CAWSAKRLAGGYNEQFF
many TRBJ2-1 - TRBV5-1 TGCGCCAGCAGAGGGCTACAGGTCACCTACAATGAGCAGTTCTTC CASRGLQVTYNEQFF
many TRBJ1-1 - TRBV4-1 TGCGCCAGCAGGGAGGGCAGGGGTCCCCTGCGGACTGAAGCTTTCTTT CASREGRGPLRTEAFF
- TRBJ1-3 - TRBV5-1 TGCGCCAGCCAACCCGAGCCTCTGGTAGGAAACACCATATATTTT CASQPEPLVGNTIYF
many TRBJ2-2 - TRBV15 TGTGCCACCAGCGACCGAGGGGGCACCGGGGAGCTGTTTTTT CATSDRGGTGELFF
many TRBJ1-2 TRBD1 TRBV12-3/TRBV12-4 TGTGCCAGCAGTCCCGACCGGACAGGGACCGGCTACACCTTC CASSPDRTGTGYTF
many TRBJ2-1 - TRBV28 TGTGCCAGCACCCCGGGGGGCGGATGGAGCTCCTACAATGAGCAGTTCTTC CASTPGGGWSSYNEQFF
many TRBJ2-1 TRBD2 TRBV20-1 TGCAGTGCTGCTATACCGGGACTAGCGGGAGTTTACGGCAATGAGCAGTTCTTC CSAAIPGLAGVYGNEQFF
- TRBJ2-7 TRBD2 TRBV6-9 TGCGCCAGCAGTGAGTCCGGGACTAGCGGACCTACCACCTACGAGCAGTACTTC CASSESGTSGPTTYEQYF
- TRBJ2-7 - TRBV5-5 TGTGCCAGCAGCACCCGGGACTCCTACGAGCAGTACTTC CASSTRDSYEQYF
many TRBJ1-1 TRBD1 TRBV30 TGTGCCTGGAGTAAGTGGGGGACAGGGCTTATTGGAGCTTTCTTT CAWSKWGTGLIGAFF
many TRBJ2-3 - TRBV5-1 TGCGCCAGCAGCTTAATTCGAGCCCCCCCCACAGATACGCAGTATTTT CASSLIRAPPTDTQYF
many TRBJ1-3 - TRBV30 TGTGCCTGGAAACTTCCTAGCTCTGGAAACACCATATATTTT CAWKLPSSGNTIYF
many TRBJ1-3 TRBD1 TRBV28 TGTGCCAGCTGGCCGGGACAGGGATACACCATATATTTT CASWPGQGYTIYF
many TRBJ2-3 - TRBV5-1 TGCGCCAGCAGCTTGGGCTCCCCCCCGCAGTATTTT CASSLGSPPQYF
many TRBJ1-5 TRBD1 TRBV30 TGTGCCTGGAGTGTACAAGGACAGGGGCTCAATCAGCCCCAGCATTTT CAWSVQGQGLNQPQHF
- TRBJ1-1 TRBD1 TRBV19 TGTGCCAGCCAGGGGGGGAACACTGAAGCTTTCTTT CASQGGNTEAFF
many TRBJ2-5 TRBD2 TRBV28 TGTGCCAGCCGAAAAGCGGGAGTTGGAAAGACCCAGTACTTC CASRKAGVGKTQYF
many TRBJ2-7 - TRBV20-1 TGCAGTGCTCTTCACCTGGGGACCCTGAGCTCCTACGAGCAGTACTTC CSALHLGTLSSYEQYF
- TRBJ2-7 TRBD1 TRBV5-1 TGCGCCAGCAGTTCTGTCGGGACAGGGGGCATGGGCGAGCAGTACTTC CASSSVGTGGMGEQYF
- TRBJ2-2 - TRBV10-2 TGCGCCAGCAGTGGGTCCAAACCCGGGGAGCTGTTTTTT CASSGSKPGELFF
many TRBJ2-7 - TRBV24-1 TGTGCCACCAGTGAGGGCGCCGAGCAGTACTTC CATSEGAEQYF
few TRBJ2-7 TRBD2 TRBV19 TGTGCCAGTAGTATCGGGACTAGCGGGAGAATCGAGCAGTACTTC CASSIGTSGRIEQYF
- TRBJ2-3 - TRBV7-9 TGTGCCAGCAGCAGGGGCTCCGGGGAAGATACGCAGTATTTT CASSRGSGEDTQYF
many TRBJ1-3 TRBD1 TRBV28 TGTGCCAGCAGTTTTGGGGACAGGGCGGGAAACACCATATATTTT CASSFGDRAGNTIYF
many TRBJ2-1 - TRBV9 TGTGCCAGCAACCCGGACGGGTACAATGAGCAGTTCTTC CASNPDGYNEQFF
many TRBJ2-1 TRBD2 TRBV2 TGTGCCAGCAGTGGGACTAGCGGGAGCTTCAATGAGCAGTTCTTC CASSGTSGSFNEQFF
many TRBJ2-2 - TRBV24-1 TGTGCCACCAGGACAGACACCGGGGAGCTGTTTTTT CATRTDTGELFF
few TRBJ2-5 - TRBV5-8 TGTGCCAGCAGCTTGTCGAGGCAGAACCAAGAGACCCAGTACTTC CASSLSRQNQETQYF
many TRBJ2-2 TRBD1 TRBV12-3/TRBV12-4 TGTGCCAGCAGTTCCTCGGACAGGGCAAGCGGGGAGCTGTTTTTT CASSSSDRASGELFF
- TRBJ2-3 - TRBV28 TGTGCCAGCAGTTTATCAGTATGGCGGACTAGCACAGATACGCAGTATTTT CASSLSVWRTSTDTQYF
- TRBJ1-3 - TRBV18 TGTGCCAGCTCATCTACAGGGTTCTCTGGAAACACCATATATTTT CASSSTGFSGNTIYF
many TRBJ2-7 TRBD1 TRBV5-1 TGCGCCAGCAGCTTGGAGGGCCTACTCCGGGACAGGGGCCACGAGCAGTACTTC CASSLEGLLRDRGHEQYF
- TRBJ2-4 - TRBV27 TGTGCCAGCAGTTTATGGGGGGCCAAAAACATTCAGTACTTC CASSLWGAKNIQYF
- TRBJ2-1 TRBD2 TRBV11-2 TGTGCCAGCAGCTTAATTCCGGGAGGGACCGGGGAGCAGTTCTTC CASSLIPGGTGEQFF
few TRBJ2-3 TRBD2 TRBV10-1 TGCGCCAGCAGTGAGGGACTAGCGGGAGGCCGCACAGATACGCAGTATTTT CASSEGLAGGRTDTQYF
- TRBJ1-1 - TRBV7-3 TGTGCCAGCAGCCCCCGGGGCCAAGGGGGTGAAGCTTTCTTT CASSPRGQGGEAFF
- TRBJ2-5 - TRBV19 TGTGCCAGTAGTATCTATGGGGAAACCCAGTACTTC CASSIYGETQYF